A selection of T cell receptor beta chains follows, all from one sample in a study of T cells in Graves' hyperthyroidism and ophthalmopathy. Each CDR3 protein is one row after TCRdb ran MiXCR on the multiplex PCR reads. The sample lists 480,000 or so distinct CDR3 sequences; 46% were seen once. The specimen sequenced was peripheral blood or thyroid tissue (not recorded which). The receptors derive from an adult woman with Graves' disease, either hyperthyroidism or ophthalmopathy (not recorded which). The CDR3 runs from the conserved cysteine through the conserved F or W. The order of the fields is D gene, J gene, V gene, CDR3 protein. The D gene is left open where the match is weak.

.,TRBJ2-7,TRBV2,CASSDERRSSYEQYF
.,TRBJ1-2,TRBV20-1,CSARYTGWSGYTF
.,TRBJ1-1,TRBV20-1,CSASGHSNTEAFF
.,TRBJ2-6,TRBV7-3,CASSTQGAGANVLTF
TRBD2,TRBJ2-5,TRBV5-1,CASSPGLAGYQETQYF
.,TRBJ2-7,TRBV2,CASSERAGATYEQYF
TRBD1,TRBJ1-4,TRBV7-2,CASSNRQGGLFF
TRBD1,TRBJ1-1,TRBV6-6,CAIGQGEVAEAFF
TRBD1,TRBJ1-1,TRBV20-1,CSLNRGRLENTEAFF
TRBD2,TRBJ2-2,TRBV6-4,CASSSGRETGELFF
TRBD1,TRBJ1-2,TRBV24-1,CATSDSGTGEIYGYTF
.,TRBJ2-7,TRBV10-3,CAISESRWEQYF
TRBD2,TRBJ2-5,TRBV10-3,CAISESGGYQETQYF
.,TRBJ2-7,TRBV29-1,CPGGRETYEQYF
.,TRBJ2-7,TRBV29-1,CSVQRDLKTQYF
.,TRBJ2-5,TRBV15,CATTRAMGETQYF
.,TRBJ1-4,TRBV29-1,CSVYLGTSEKLFF
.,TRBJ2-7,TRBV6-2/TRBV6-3,CASSYSSLFPYEQYF
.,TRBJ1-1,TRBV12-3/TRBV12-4,CASRLQGGGAEAFF
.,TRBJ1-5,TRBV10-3,CASSPTAVQPQHF
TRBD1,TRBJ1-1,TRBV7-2,CASRRTGGLTAFF
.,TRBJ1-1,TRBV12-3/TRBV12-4,CASSADRWVTEAFF
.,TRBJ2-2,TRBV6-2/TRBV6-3,CASSHTSGELFF
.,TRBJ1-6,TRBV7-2,CASSGREPLGGPLHF
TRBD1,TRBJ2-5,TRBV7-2,CASSRFGQGAETQYF
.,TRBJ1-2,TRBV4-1,CASSRDQGPNYGYTF
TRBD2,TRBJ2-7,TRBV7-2,CASSLPLGGGGGPYEQYF
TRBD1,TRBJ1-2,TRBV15,CATSRDLGTGGGHYYGYTF
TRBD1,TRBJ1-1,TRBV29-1,CSGNGQGEAFF
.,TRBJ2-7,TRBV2,CASGPSSVPYEQYF
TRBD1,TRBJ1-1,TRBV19,CASKTGGYLGTEAFF
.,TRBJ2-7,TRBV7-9,CASSPGVGYEQYF
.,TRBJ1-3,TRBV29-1,CSVDMGNTIYF
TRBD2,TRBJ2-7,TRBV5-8,CASTGGVPPREQYF
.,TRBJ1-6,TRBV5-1,CASSLGAALYEPLHF